This TCR beta chain comes out of a study of blood T cell repertoires in COVID-19. Background on the study: Samples came from the United States, Italy and Spain, spanning acute and convalescent COVID-19.

Authors' processing steps: Amplification with reference gene primers provided the estimates of nucleated cell counts. The assay was immunoSEQ multiplex PCR, and TCRdb's table has in-frame clones only and misses some. V and J calls and clone size come straight from that table; D and trimming were deduced from the DNA. Here the sample spans some 94,000 clones, roughly 72% being singletons. V shed 8 bases and J 0 bases; nucleotides not matched to a gene: 4. This CDR3 comprises 15 residues. CDR1 is KGHSH and CDR2 is LQKENI in the germline V gene. Input material: peripheral blood. The chain uses TRBV18 and TRBJ2-6; 7 bases match TRBD1. The TCR was taken from a woman in her sixties in a cohort sampled during active or convalescent COVID-19. The CDR3 DNA follows: TGTGCCAGCCCCCGGACAGGCTCTGGGGCCAACGTCCTGACTTTC. Translating it yields CASPRTGSGANVLTF.